The sequence of this T cell receptor beta chain was determined in a study of shared clonotypes between healthy human individuals. Broader study findings: The generation probabilities recorded for non-shared clonotypes fell below those of clonotypes shared by all four donors. In a few donors, around 5% of naive CD4 clonotypes appeared in common.

About this clone: What it binds is not known.

The authors' processing: Owing to the provision of junction-only sequences devoid of quality scores by immunoSEQ, filtering differed. The data were produced by immunoSEQ multiplex PCR, yet TCRdb's version contains in-frame clones alone and is incomplete. The D gene and trimming were derived from the DNA, and the V and J assignments and clone size from that table. The sample has 2 million to 2.5 million clones, about 90% seen once. Germline V gene data show CDR1 as SGDLS and CDR2 as YYNGEE. The CDR3 is 18 residues long. Unmatched junction bases numbered 16, after V lost 0 bases and J lost 5 bases. The chain has TRBV9 and TRBJ1-1; TRBD1 agrees at 7 bases. The sequence was collected from a man aged 18-30 years in good health. Some clones in this sample may be carry-over from other donors' samples. Sequences were obtained from naive CD4+ T cells from PBMCs. Subset in this sample: CD45RA+ positively selected. CDR3 DNA sequence: TGTGCCAGCAGCGTAGCGGACCGTCCGGGGGCAGGGGGGACTGAAGCTTTCTTT. Its translation: CASSVADRPGAGGTEAFF.